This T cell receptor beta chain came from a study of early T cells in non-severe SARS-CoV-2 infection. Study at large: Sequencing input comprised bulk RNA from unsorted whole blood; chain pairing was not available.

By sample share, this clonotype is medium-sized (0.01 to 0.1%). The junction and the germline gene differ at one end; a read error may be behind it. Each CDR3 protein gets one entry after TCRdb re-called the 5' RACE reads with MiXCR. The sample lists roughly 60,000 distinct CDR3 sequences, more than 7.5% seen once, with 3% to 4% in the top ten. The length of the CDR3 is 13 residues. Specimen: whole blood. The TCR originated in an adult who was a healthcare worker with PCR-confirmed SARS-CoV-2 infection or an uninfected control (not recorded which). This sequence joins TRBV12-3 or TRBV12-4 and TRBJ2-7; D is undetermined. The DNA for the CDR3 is TGTGCCAGCAGCTTAGGGCCAGGCTACGAGCAGTACTTC. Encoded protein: CASSLGPGYEQYF.